The source of this TCR beta chain is a study of cytomegalovirus exposure and HLA in healthy donors. About this clone: Antigen unknown.

The CDR3 has 15 amino acids. V lost 4 bases, J lost 5 bases, and 17 bases lay in between. Germline V gene data show CDR1 as LNHDA and CDR2 as SQIVND (reference sequence). General observations from the study: Some V segments could not be told apart, so they were left out, TRBV6-2 and TRBV6-3 among them. Across donors, sequencing depth was assumed by presence/absence analyses to be roughly uniform. Available immune exposure information was restricted to CMV serostatus only.

The PCR made use of 60 Vbeta and 13 Jbeta primers. Assay used: immunoSEQ multiplex PCR; TCRdb lists only in-frame clones, some missing. The table includes some 44,000 clones, roughly 90% detected once. The sample consisted of PBMCs. The chain employs TRBV19 and TRBJ1-1; a possible D gene is TRBD1 (5 bases). This clonotype originated in a woman between 35 and 50 years old in good health and CMV-seropositive. Here the CDR3 reads CASSTGSGRNTEAFF. The CDR3, as DNA: TGTGCCAGTAGTACAGGGTCCGGCAGGAATACTGAAGCTTTCTTT. Complete variable domain (other parts from reference TRBV19 and TRBJ1-1): DGGITQSPKYLFRKEGQNVTLSCEQNLNHDAMYWYRQDPGQGLRLIYYSQIVNDFQKGDIAEGYSVSREKKESFPLTVTSAQKNPTAFYLCASSTGSGRNTEAFFGQGTRLTVV.